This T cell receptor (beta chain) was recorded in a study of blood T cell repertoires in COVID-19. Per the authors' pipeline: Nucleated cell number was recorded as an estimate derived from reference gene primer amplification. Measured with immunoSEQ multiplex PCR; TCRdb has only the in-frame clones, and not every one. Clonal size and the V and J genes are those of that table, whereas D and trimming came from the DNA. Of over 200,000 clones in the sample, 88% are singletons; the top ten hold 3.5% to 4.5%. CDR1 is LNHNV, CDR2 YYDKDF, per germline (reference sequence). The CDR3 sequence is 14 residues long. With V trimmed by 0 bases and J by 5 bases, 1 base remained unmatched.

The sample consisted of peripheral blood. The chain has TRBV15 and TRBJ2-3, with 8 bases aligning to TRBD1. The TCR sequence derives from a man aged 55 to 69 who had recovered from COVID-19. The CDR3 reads CATSREQGVDTQYF. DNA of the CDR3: TGTGCCACCAGCAGAGAACAGGGGGTAGATACGCAGTATTTT.